This T cell receptor beta chain is from a study of technical replicates of blood from several donors. Only in-frame clones appear in the TCRdb table, and some are missing; sequencing was by immunoSEQ multiplex PCR. The data show roughly 12,000 clones, approximately 94% seen once. Germline V lookup: CDR1 SNHLY, CDR2 FYNNEI. V gave up 7 bases and J gave up 1 base, with 22 bases separating them. The CDR3 length is 17 residues. This TCR derives from a human donor in good health. The rearrangement joins TRBV2 to TRBJ1-1; D is undetermined. The sequenced sample consisted of PBMCs. The CDR3 loop reads CASTHAWRKRTNTEAFF. The CDR3 DNA follows: TGTGCCAGCACCCACGCCTGGAGGAAACGGACGAACACTGAAGCTTTCTTT.